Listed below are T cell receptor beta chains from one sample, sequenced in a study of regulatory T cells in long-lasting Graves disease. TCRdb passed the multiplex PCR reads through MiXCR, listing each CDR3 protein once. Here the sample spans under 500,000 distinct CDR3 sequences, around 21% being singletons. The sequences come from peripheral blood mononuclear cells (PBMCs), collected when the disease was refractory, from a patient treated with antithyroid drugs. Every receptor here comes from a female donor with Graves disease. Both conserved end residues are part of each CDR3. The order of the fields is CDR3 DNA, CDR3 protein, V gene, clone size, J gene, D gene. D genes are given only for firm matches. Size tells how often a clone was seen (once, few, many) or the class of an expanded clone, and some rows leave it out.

CDR3 DNA: TGTGCCAGCAGCTCCACCTCAGGGGGCGCAGGAGGCGGTTCACCCCTCCACTTT
CDR3 protein: CASSSTSGGAGGGSPLHF
V gene: TRBV7-9
clone size: few
J gene: TRBJ1-6
D gene: TRBD1

CDR3 DNA: TGTGCCAGCAGGCCTACAGGGGGCTTGACTGAAGCTTTCTTT
CDR3 protein: CASRPTGGLTEAFF
V gene: TRBV28
clone size: many
J gene: TRBJ1-1
D gene: TRBD1

CDR3 DNA: TGTGCCAGCAGTTTAGGAGTAACTAATGAAAAACTGTTTTTT
CDR3 protein: CASSLGVTNEKLFF
V gene: TRBV12-3/TRBV12-4
clone size: few
J gene: TRBJ1-4
D gene: NA

CDR3 DNA: TGTGCCAGCAGTTTTCCCCTTTGGGACAGGGGGACTAGCGGCTACCACACCGGGGAGCTGTTTTTT
CDR3 protein: CASSFPLWDRGTSGYHTGELFF
V gene: TRBV28
clone size: many
J gene: TRBJ2-2
D gene: NA

CDR3 DNA: TGTGCCAGCAGCCCCCTCGAGGGGAGCTATGGCTACACCTTC
CDR3 protein: CASSPLEGSYGYTF
V gene: TRBV7-2
clone size: many
J gene: TRBJ1-2
D gene: NA

CDR3 DNA: TGTGCCAGCAGTTTAAGGGGGTCGGTTCAGCCCCAGCATTTT
CDR3 protein: CASSLRGSVQPQHF
V gene: TRBV28
clone size: many
J gene: TRBJ1-5
D gene: NA

CDR3 DNA: TGTGCCACCTCCGACCCCGCCTACGAGCAGTACTTC
CDR3 protein: CATSDPAYEQYF
V gene: TRBV24-1
clone size: many
J gene: TRBJ2-7
D gene: NA

CDR3 DNA: TGTGCCTGGATAGATAGCGGGTGGAACACCGGGGAGCTGTTTTTT
CDR3 protein: CAWIDSGWNTGELFF
V gene: TRBV30
clone size: NA
J gene: TRBJ2-2
D gene: TRBD2

CDR3 DNA: TGTGCCAGCAGCTCCCCAGGGCAGGTGCCCCAAGAGACCCAGTACTTC
CDR3 protein: CASSSPGQVPQETQYF
V gene: TRBV7-9
clone size: few
J gene: TRBJ2-5
D gene: NA

CDR3 DNA: TGTGCCAGCAGCTTAGTATTCTTTGCGCACATCAAGAGCTCCTACGAGCAGTACTTC
CDR3 protein: CASSLVFFAHIKSSYEQYF
V gene: TRBV7-2
clone size: many
J gene: TRBJ2-7
D gene: NA

CDR3 DNA: TGTGCCAGCAGCTCCGGGTTGGGGGCTTTGGCTGAAGCTTTCTTT
CDR3 protein: CASSSGLGALAEAFF
V gene: TRBV7-8
clone size: many
J gene: TRBJ1-1
D gene: NA

CDR3 DNA: TGCAGTGCTAGAGATGGGACACCCGGGGGCACCGGGGAGCTGTTTTTT
CDR3 protein: CSARDGTPGGTGELFF
V gene: TRBV20-1
clone size: few
J gene: TRBJ2-2
D gene: NA

CDR3 DNA: TGCGCCAGCAGCCAAGGCCCTGGGGCGCGACCTGGCTACGAGCAGTACTTC
CDR3 protein: CASSQGPGARPGYEQYF
V gene: TRBV4-3
clone size: few
J gene: TRBJ2-7
D gene: NA

CDR3 DNA: TGTGCCAGCTCCCCGTTGGGCACAGATACGCAGTATTTT
CDR3 protein: CASSPLGTDTQYF
V gene: TRBV18
clone size: many
J gene: TRBJ2-3
D gene: NA

CDR3 DNA: TGCGCCAGCAGCCAGGGACAGGGAGGGAGATACTATGGCTACACCTTC
CDR3 protein: CASSQGQGGRYYGYTF
V gene: TRBV4-1
clone size: once
J gene: TRBJ1-2
D gene: TRBD1

CDR3 DNA: TGCAGCGTCAAAAACAGGCCCTACGAGCAGTACTTC
CDR3 protein: CSVKNRPYEQYF
V gene: TRBV29-1
clone size: few
J gene: TRBJ2-7
D gene: NA

CDR3 DNA: TGTGCCAGCAGTCTACAGGGCGTGAGAGCTTTCTTT
CDR3 protein: CASSLQGVRAFF
V gene: TRBV28
clone size: many
J gene: TRBJ1-1
D gene: NA

CDR3 DNA: TGTGCCAGCAGTTTGCTTAACTACGAGCAGTACTTC
CDR3 protein: CASSLLNYEQYF
V gene: TRBV28
clone size: many
J gene: TRBJ2-7
D gene: NA

CDR3 DNA: TGTGCCAGTAGTATAGCCCTTGAAACACCCCTCCACTTT
CDR3 protein: CASSIALETPLHF
V gene: TRBV19
clone size: NA
J gene: TRBJ1-6
D gene: NA

CDR3 DNA: TGTGCCAGCAAGGCCCTGAACTACGAGCAGTACTTC
CDR3 protein: CASKALNYEQYF
V gene: TRBV28
clone size: medium-sized
J gene: TRBJ2-7
D gene: NA

CDR3 DNA: TGTGCCAGCAGGGGCCGCTTAGCGGCCTCCTACGAGCAGTACTTC
CDR3 protein: CASRGRLAASYEQYF
V gene: TRBV27
clone size: few
J gene: TRBJ2-7
D gene: NA

CDR3 DNA: TGCGCCAGCAGCTTGGCTAGTCGCCCGACCTACGAGCAGTACTTC
CDR3 protein: CASSLASRPTYEQYF
V gene: TRBV5-1
clone size: many
J gene: TRBJ2-7
D gene: NA

CDR3 DNA: TGCGCCAGCAGCCCCAAACAAGTCGTTCCTAATGAAAAACTGTTTTTT
CDR3 protein: CASSPKQVVPNEKLFF
V gene: TRBV5-1
clone size: few
J gene: TRBJ1-4
D gene: NA

CDR3 DNA: TGTGCCAGCAGTGGACGACTAGCGACCTACACAGATACGCAGTATTTT
CDR3 protein: CASSGRLATYTDTQYF
V gene: TRBV6-1
clone size: few
J gene: TRBJ2-3
D gene: TRBD2

CDR3 DNA: TGTGCCAGCAGTTTCCCTAGCGGAGAGAGGTCAGATACGCAGTATTTT
CDR3 protein: CASSFPSGERSDTQYF
V gene: TRBV28
clone size: once
J gene: TRBJ2-3
D gene: TRBD2

CDR3 DNA: TGTGCCAGCACCGTGGGTCTAGCGGGTTACACCGGGGAGCTGTTTTTT
CDR3 protein: CASTVGLAGYTGELFF
V gene: TRBV7-9
clone size: few
J gene: TRBJ2-2
D gene: TRBD2

CDR3 DNA: TGCAGTGCTAGAGATGGCCAGCGGGGGAACACCGGGGAGCTGTTTTTT
CDR3 protein: CSARDGQRGNTGELFF
V gene: TRBV20-1
clone size: once
J gene: TRBJ2-2
D gene: TRBD2

CDR3 DNA: TGTGCCAGCAGTTCCGGTCTAGCGAGATCCTACGAGCAGTACTTC
CDR3 protein: CASSSGLARSYEQYF
V gene: TRBV6-2/TRBV6-3
clone size: many
J gene: TRBJ2-7
D gene: NA

CDR3 DNA: TGTGCCAGCAGTTCCCCCGTTATCAGGCAGGGGCGAACTTACGAGCAGTACTTC
CDR3 protein: CASSSPVIRQGRTYEQYF
V gene: TRBV28
clone size: many
J gene: TRBJ2-7
D gene: NA

CDR3 DNA: TGTGCCAGCAGCTTGGGGACAAAGAATTCACCCCTCCACTTT
CDR3 protein: CASSLGTKNSPLHF
V gene: TRBV5-4
clone size: NA
J gene: TRBJ1-6
D gene: NA

CDR3 DNA: TGTGCCTGGACAGGGGGCCTCGAGGAGCAGTACTTC
CDR3 protein: CAWTGGLEEQYF
V gene: TRBV30
clone size: many
J gene: TRBJ2-7
D gene: TRBD1

CDR3 DNA: TGTGCCAGCGGTTTCAGGGGTGGAAATTCACCCCTCCACTTT
CDR3 protein: CASGFRGGNSPLHF
V gene: TRBV28
clone size: NA
J gene: TRBJ1-6
D gene: NA

CDR3 DNA: TGTGCCAGCAGCTTAGGACTGCGCTCTGGAAACACCATATATTTT
CDR3 protein: CASSLGLRSGNTIYF
V gene: TRBV7-8
clone size: few
J gene: TRBJ1-3
D gene: NA

CDR3 DNA: TGCGCCAGCAGCTTGGATCCACAGACCAACTACGAGCAGTACTTC
CDR3 protein: CASSLDPQTNYEQYF
V gene: TRBV5-1
clone size: NA
J gene: TRBJ2-7
D gene: NA

CDR3 DNA: TGTGCCTGGAGTGAGAGCGGCCCGGGGCCCCAGCATTTT
CDR3 protein: CAWSESGPGPQHF
V gene: TRBV30
clone size: few
J gene: TRBJ1-5
D gene: NA

CDR3 DNA: TGTGCCAGCAGTGACTGGGGGAGAGGGACCGGGGAGCTGTTTTTT
CDR3 protein: CASSDWGRGTGELFF
V gene: TRBV2
clone size: many
J gene: TRBJ2-2
D gene: NA

CDR3 DNA: TGTGCCTGGAGCCCTTCCTCCTTGGAGCCCCAGCATTTT
CDR3 protein: CAWSPSSLEPQHF
V gene: TRBV30
clone size: NA
J gene: TRBJ1-5
D gene: NA

CDR3 DNA: TGTGCCAGCAATCCGGGAGGGAGCTCCTACAATGAGCAGTTCTTC
CDR3 protein: CASNPGGSSYNEQFF
V gene: TRBV28
clone size: NA
J gene: TRBJ2-1
D gene: TRBD2

CDR3 DNA: TGTGCCAGTACCCAACCTGGGGCGAATCAGCCCCAGCATTTT
CDR3 protein: CASTQPGANQPQHF
V gene: TRBV19
clone size: few
J gene: TRBJ1-5
D gene: NA

CDR3 DNA: TGTGCCAGCAGTGGAGGGGGCTATGGCTACACCTTC
CDR3 protein: CASSGGGYGYTF
V gene: TRBV12-3/TRBV12-4
clone size: many
J gene: TRBJ1-2
D gene: NA

CDR3 DNA: TGCGCCAGCAGCCAAGATTTCGGGTTTTACGAGCAGTACTTC
CDR3 protein: CASSQDFGFYEQYF
V gene: TRBV4-1
clone size: few
J gene: TRBJ2-7
D gene: NA

CDR3 DNA: TGTGCCAGTAGTATAGGGCTTCACACCGGGGAGCTGTTTTTT
CDR3 protein: CASSIGLHTGELFF
V gene: TRBV19
clone size: NA
J gene: TRBJ2-2
D gene: NA

CDR3 DNA: TGCGCCAGCACCGGATCGGACGGCCTCTCTGGAAACACCATATATTTT
CDR3 protein: CASTGSDGLSGNTIYF
V gene: TRBV10-2
clone size: once
J gene: TRBJ1-3
D gene: NA

CDR3 DNA: TGTGCCAGCACCGCTAGCGGAGTCTACCAAGAGACCCAGTACTTC
CDR3 protein: CASTASGVYQETQYF
V gene: TRBV27
clone size: many
J gene: TRBJ2-5
D gene: TRBD2

CDR3 DNA: TGTGCCAGCAGTCCATGGACTAGGACTGCGTTAGAGACCCAGTACTTC
CDR3 protein: CASSPWTRTALETQYF
V gene: TRBV27
clone size: many
J gene: TRBJ2-5
D gene: TRBD2

CDR3 DNA: TGTGCCAGCAGCCCAGGGGCAGACTATGGCTACACCTTC
CDR3 protein: CASSPGADYGYTF
V gene: TRBV11-1
clone size: many
J gene: TRBJ1-2
D gene: NA